The 2 T cell receptor beta chains below were found in one sample sequenced in a study of blood T cell repertoires in COVID-19. TCRdb's table, derived via immunoSEQ multiplex PCR, lists solely in-frame clones and lacks some. The data hold around 190,000 clones, with about 88% observed a single time. The material sequenced was peripheral blood. The receptors were sampled from a man between 18 and 29 years old with active or convalescent COVID-19.

This chain uses TRBV7-2 with TRBJ1-1; a possible D gene is TRBD1 (5 bases). The V gene lost 5 bases and the J gene lost 0 bases, with 13 bases spanning the gap. Germline values: CDR1 SGHTA, CDR2 FQGNSA. The CDR3 extends over 15 amino acids. The CDR3 DNA is TGTGCCAGCAGCGCAAGACAGCTCATGAACACTGAAGCTTTCTTT. Translated: CASSARQLMNTEAFF.

Notes on this clone: At one end, the junction sequence differs from germline, possibly due to a read error. The chain has TRBV5-3 and TRBJ1-2; D unclear. TRBV5-3 falls under the ORF class, with uncertain function. The CDR3 length is 11 residues. CDR3 region: CARSFRGLAVF. CDR3 nucleotides: TGTGCCAGAAGCTTCCGGGGTCTTGCCGTCTTC.